Reported below is one T cell receptor (beta chain). The antigen is unknown. The CDR3 loop spans 17 amino acids. From germline, CDR1 is LNHNV and CDR2 YYDKDF (reference sequence). V shed 0 bases and J 5 bases; nucleotides not matched to a gene: 7. The record originates from a study of CD8+ T cells in alopecia areata. Study-wide background: Treatment comprised oral tofacitinib, 5 to 10 mg twice daily, in treated patients. General study points: Alphabeta T cells residing in normal skin are also sequenced in scalp samples. Higher clonality than in normal scalp was seen in lesional scalp, especially alopecia totalis/universalis.

Sequencing relied on a cDNA template that was reverse transcribed from extracted RNA. Profiling relied on immunoSEQ multiplex PCR, and the TCRdb table lists in-frame clones only, not all of them. The profile shows around 250,000 clones, roughly two thirds of them singletons. The sequencing used CD4+ T cells sorted from blood, collected at week 0. The sequence was obtained from a human donor with alopecia areata. The J gene is TRBJ2-5, the V gene TRBV15; TRBD1 agrees at 12 bases. The CDR3 nucleotides are TGTGCCACCAGCAGAGATCGGGGACAGGGGGCGGGTGAGACCCAGTACTTC. It yields the protein CATSRDRGQGAGETQYF.